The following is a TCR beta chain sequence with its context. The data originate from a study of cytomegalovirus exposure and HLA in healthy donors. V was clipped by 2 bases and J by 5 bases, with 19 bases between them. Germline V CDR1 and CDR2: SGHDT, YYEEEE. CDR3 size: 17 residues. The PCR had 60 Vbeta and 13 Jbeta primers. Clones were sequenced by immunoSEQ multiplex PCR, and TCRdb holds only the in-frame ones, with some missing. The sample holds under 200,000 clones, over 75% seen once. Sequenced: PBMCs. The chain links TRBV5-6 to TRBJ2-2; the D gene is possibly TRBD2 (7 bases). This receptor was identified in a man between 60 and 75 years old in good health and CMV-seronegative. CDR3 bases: TGTGCCAGCAGCTTTGGGGGCGGGGGCCCCGTGACCGGGGAGCTGTTTTTT. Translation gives CASSFGGGGPVTGELFF.